This T cell receptor beta chain is drawn from a study of CD8 T cells in ankylosing spondylitis. Findings and limits, study-wide: Made up of fewer than 10 highly homologous variants, a TCR beta motif appeared characteristic of ankylosing spondylitis blood. Prior work had noted some motif variants in reactive arthritis blood and synovial fluid. Matched synovial fluid from ankylosing spondylitis patients was reported to be enriched for disease-linked clones. Disease-linked clones bore a CD8+ phenotype, appearing relatively rarely in peripheral blood.

This CDR3 is built from 17 residues. CDR1 is DFQATT and CDR2 is SNEGSKA in the germline V gene (reference sequence). The V gene end was trimmed by 3 bases and the J gene end by 3 bases; junction bases not matched to a gene: 8. Libraries for TCR beta were made by quantitative 5'-RACE with molecular barcodes. TCRdb re-derived calls from the 5' RACE reads in MiXCR, one entry per CDR3 protein. Of approximately 400,000 distinct CDR3 sequences listed, roughly 27% are singletons. With respect to this clonotype: Its antigen is as yet unknown.

The sequenced sample consisted of blood, either unsorted or a sorted T cell fraction (not recorded which). The sequence derives from a male donor with ankylosing spondylitis. The chain has TRBV20-1 and TRBJ2-3, with 14 bases matching TRBD2. The CDR3 loop reads CSARGLAGVSLTDTQYF. CDR3 DNA: TGCAGTGCTAGGGGACTAGCGGGAGTTTCTTTGACAGATACGCAGTATTTT.